The next 22 T cell receptor beta chains were all read from a single sample in a study of cytomegalovirus exposure and HLA in healthy donors. TCRdb's table, derived via immunoSEQ multiplex PCR, lists solely in-frame clones and lacks some. Among about 130,000 clones listed, about 96% were seen once. The source material was PBMCs. Receptor source: a young man in good health and CMV-seronegative.

The chain carries TRBV29-1 and TRBJ2-7; TRBD1 agrees at 9 bases. With V trimmed by 0 bases and J by 9 bases, 12 bases remained unmatched. Germline V gene data show CDR1 as SQVTM and CDR2 as ANQGSEA. This CDR3 region has 15 residues. The DNA for the CDR3 is TGCAGCGTTGAAGATTTGCCCGGGACAGGGATACGGCAGTACTTC. Translating gives CSVEDLPGTGIRQYF.

CDR3 DNA: TGTGCCAGCAGTTTATCGAGGGGGCTTCAGCCCCAGCATTTT. This codes for CASSLSRGLQPQHF. This rearrangement joins TRBV27 to TRBJ1-5; 7 bases agree with TRBD1. CDR3 size: 14 residues. Trimming cost V 0 bases and J 6 bases; bases outside gene matches: 2. Germline assignment: CDR1 MNHEY and CDR2 SMNVEV (reference sequence).

CDR3 sequence: CASSSRTDGYTF. The CDR3, as DNA: TGTGCCAGCAGTTCTCGGACAGATGGCTACACCTTC. This chain joins TRBV6-5 and TRBJ1-2; the D gene is possibly TRBD1 (6 bases). The CDR3 sequence is 12 residues long. Germline values: CDR1 MNHEY, CDR2 SVGAGI. V lost 4 bases and J lost 6, with 9 bases in between.

The chain carries TRBV29-1 and TRBJ2-7; TRBD1 matches 7 bases. The CDR3 covers 15 residues. Germline CDR1 reads SQVTM; CDR2 reads ANQGSEA. J gave up 0 bases and V 6 bases, and 11 bases lay outside the gene matches. The CDR3 DNA is TGCAGCGTAGGGACAGATTCACCTCCCTCCTACGAGCAGTACTTC. Its translation is CSVGTDSPPSYEQYF.

The genes are TRBV19 and TRBJ2-1; D might be TRBD2 (6 bases). CDR1 and CDR2 from the germline V gene are LNHDA and SQIVND (reference sequence). CDR3 size: 15 residues. V was shortened by 6 bases and J by 9 bases, with 21 bases between the two germline ends. CDR3 nucleotide sequence: TGTGCCAGTAGGACTAGTGGTCCTAAAAAGGGTGAGCAGTTCTTC. This codes for CASRTSGPKKGEQFF. The full variable domain, with the rest looked up from reference TRBV19 and TRBJ2-1, is DGGITQSPKYLFRKEGQNVTLSCEQNLNHDAMYWYRQDPGQGLRLIYYSQIVNDFQKGDIAEGYSVSREKKESFPLTVTSAQKNPTAFYLCASRTSGPKKGEQFFGPGTRLTVL.

This clone was recorded only once. The chain combines TRBV9 with TRBJ2-7; 11 nucleotides line up with TRBD1. The CDR3 loop spans 16 amino acids. V shed 3 bases and J 7 bases; nucleotides not matched to a gene: 12. Germline-derived CDR1 and CDR2 are SGDLS and YYNGEE. The DNA for the CDR3 is TGTGCCAGCAGCGCCCGGACAGGGGGCGGGGATGGAGAGCAGTACTTC. Its translation: CASSARTGGGDGEQYF.

This clone was found once. The rearrangement joins TRBV5-6 to TRBJ1-1; 8 bases match TRBD1. The CDR3 has 14 amino acids. V dropped 2 bases and J dropped 4; count of bases not matched to a gene: 4. CDR1 SGHDT and CDR2 YYEEEE come from the germline V gene. CDR3 sequence (DNA): TGTGCCAGCAGCTTTCAGGGGGCTTCCACTGAAGCTTTCTTT. Translating gives CASSFQGASTEAFF.

The chain carries TRBV30 and TRBJ2-5, with 8 bases fitting TRBD1. The CDR3 totals 14 residues. V lost 2 bases and J lost 5; bases outside the gene matches: 7. The germline gives CDR1 GTSNPN, CDR2 SVGIG (reference sequence). CDR3 protein: CAWSFGQGSETQYF. The CDR3 DNA reads as TGTGCCTGGAGTTTCGGACAGGGATCTGAGACCCAGTACTTC. The full variable domain, in which reference TRBV30 and TRBJ2-5 provide the parts outside the CDR3, is SQTIHQWPATLVQPVGSPLSLECTVEGTSNPNLYWYRQAAGRGLQLLFYSVGIGQISSEVPQNLSASRPQDRQFILSSKKLLLSDSGFYLCAWSFGQGSETQYFGPGTRLLVL.

The V call is TRBV9, the J call TRBJ1-1; tentatively, D is TRBD1 (6 bases). Germline V gene sequence: CDR1 SGDLS, CDR2 YYNGEE. The V end was cut by 3 bases, the J end by 1 base, with 10 bases between. The CDR3 is 14 residues long. The CDR3 loop is CASSAGQRNTEAFF. In DNA, the CDR3 is TGTGCCAGCAGCGCAGGACAGCGGAACACTGAAGCTTTCTTT.

The chain links TRBV28 to TRBJ2-1, with a possible D match to TRBD1 (5 bases). Trimming took 2 bases from V and 1 from J, leaving 9 bases between them. The germline CDR1 and CDR2 sequences are MDHEN and SYDVKM. There are 15 residues in the CDR3. The CDR3 nucleotides read TGTGCCAGCAGTTTACCAGGGCTTTCCTACAATGAGCAGTTCTTC. Translating gives CASSLPGLSYNEQFF.

The J gene is TRBJ2-7, the V gene TRBV2; tentatively, D is TRBD2 (6 bases). The V end was cut by 6 bases, the J end by 0 bases, with 15 bases between. The CDR3 loop spans 15 amino acids. Germline CDR1 reads SNHLY; CDR2 reads FYNNEI. CDR3: CASRTTEGISYEQYF. CDR3 in DNA: TGTGCCAGCAGAACGACGGAGGGGATCTCCTACGAGCAGTACTTC.

V gene TRBV5-8 combines with J gene TRBJ2-5, with 9 nucleotides matching TRBD2. V shed 5 bases and J 2 bases; nucleotides not matched to a gene: 10. Germline V gene lookup returns CDR1 SGHTS and CDR2 YDEGEE. This CDR3 comprises 16 residues. CDR3 nucleotides: TGTGCCAGCAGATATTTAGCGGGAGATTTGCAAGAGACCCAGTACTTC. It encodes CASRYLAGDLQETQYF.

The chain is built from TRBV7-3 and TRBJ2-1; 11 nucleotides line up with TRBD1. Germline values: CDR1 SGHTA, CDR2 FQGTGA. V trimming: 3 bases; J trimming: 8 bases; junction bases outside the gene matches: 9. This CDR3 has 16 residues. The CDR3 reads CASSFSGQGAQHEQFF. CDR3 DNA: TGTGCCAGCAGCTTCTCCGGACAGGGGGCGCAACATGAGCAGTTCTTC.

The V and J genes are TRBV7-2 and TRBJ2-1; the match to TRBD2 covers 9 bases. CDR3 size: 15 residues. J lost 4 bases, V lost 2 bases, and 3 bases had no gene match. The germline CDR1 and CDR2 sequences are SGHTA and FQGNSA. The CDR3 nucleotides are TGTGCCAGCAGCTTATCAGCGGGAGGTTACAATGAGCAGTTCTTC. Translation: CASSLSAGGYNEQFF.

The chain combines TRBV28 with TRBJ2-7; TRBD1 might be the D (6 bases). CDR3 size: 15 residues. Trimming left V 5 bases short and J 1 base short, with 15 bases between. Looked up from germline, CDR1 is MDHEN and CDR2 is SYDVKM. The CDR3 DNA follows: TGTGCCAGCAGTGGTGGGGGCGGCAATTCCTACGAGCAGTACTTC. Its translation is CASSGGGGNSYEQYF. Together with reference TRBV28 and TRBJ2-7, the CDR3 gives the full variable domain: DVKVTQSSRYLVKRTGEKVFLECVQDMDHENMFWYRQDPGLGLRLIYFSYDVKMKEKGDIPEGYSVSREKKERFSLILESASTNQTSMYLCASSGGGGNSYEQYFGPGTRLTVT.

This clone was observed a single time. J is TRBJ2-7 and V is TRBV19; D not certain. Trimming pared 5 bases from V and 3 bases from J, leaving 11 bases between. The CDR3 has 13 residues. Germline assignment: CDR1 LNHDA and CDR2 SQIVND (reference sequence). CDR3 protein: CASSYSVNYEQYF. Here the CDR3 DNA reads TGTGCCAGTAGTTACAGTGTAAACTACGAGCAGTACTTC.

This rearrangement joins TRBV4-2 to TRBJ1-2; maybe TRBD1 (5 bases). The germline gives CDR1 LGHNA, CDR2 YNFKEQ. This CDR3 has 15 amino acids. The germline V and J ends were trimmed by 0 bases and 6 bases, with 14 bases remaining between them. The CDR3 spells CASSQDQGTWDGYTF. CDR3 DNA sequence: TGTGCCAGCAGCCAAGATCAGGGCACCTGGGATGGCTACACCTTC.

The chain is built from TRBV7-3 and TRBJ2-3, with D possibly called TRBD1 or TRBD2 (5 bases each). V lost 10 bases, J lost 2 bases, and 10 bases lay in between. Germline CDR1 and CDR2: SGHTA and FQGTGA. The CDR3 has 12 amino acids. DNA of the CDR3: TGTGCCATCAGGGAGCACACAGATACGCAGTATTTT. It is translated as CAIREHTDTQYF.

The chain carries TRBV4-3 and TRBJ1-4; D is unclear. Trimming took off 0 bases at V and 0 bases at J, with 17 bases between the two ends. The CDR3 spans 19 residues. The germline CDR1 and CDR2 sequences are LGHNA and YSLEER. This CDR3 reads CASSQEISGTAATNEKLFF. CDR3 DNA sequence: TGCGCCAGCAGCCAAGAAATTTCGGGAACAGCAGCAACTAATGAAAAACTGTTTTTT.

The rearrangement joins TRBV20-1 to TRBJ2-1, with D perhaps TRBD2 (5 bases). The CDR3 loop spans 11 amino acids. V was clipped by 6 bases and J by 4 bases, with 7 bases between them. Per the germline V gene, CDR1 is DFQATT and CDR2 is SNEGSKA (reference sequence). The CDR3 here is CSAERYNEQFF. The CDR3 nucleotides read TGCAGTGCGGAGCGGTACAATGAGCAGTTCTTC.

DNA for the CDR3: TGTGCCAGCAGCTCCCCGCTGGACAGTAAAGGAAACACCATATATTTT. Encoded protein: CASSSPLDSKGNTIYF. The chain employs TRBV7-6 and TRBJ1-3; weak D call: TRBD1 (6 bases). CDR1 SGHVS and CDR2 FNYEAQ come from the germline V gene. V was trimmed by 4 bases and J by 4 bases, leaving 17 bases between them. The CDR3 totals 16 residues.

This sequence joins TRBV4-2 and TRBJ2-3, with TRBD2 identical over 10 bases. This CDR3 contains 19 residues. Germline lookup yields CDR1 LGHNA and CDR2 YNFKEQ. The junction had 11 bases not matched to a gene; V was cut back by 0 bases and J by 2 bases. The CDR3 reads CASSQETSSGGAITDTQYF. The CDR3 DNA follows: TGTGCCAGCAGCCAAGAAACCTCTAGCGGGGGAGCTATCACAGATACGCAGTATTTT.